This TCR beta chain derives from a study of identical twins (dated by TCRdb to the mid-2010s). For the study in its entirety: TCR alpha and beta repertoires from monozygotic twins, unrelated adults of various ages and cord blood were deep-sequenced to test whether fetal clonotypes persist. Replicate twin experiments were performed at different times using different library preparation protocols to rule out contamination. Findings and caveats that apply to the study as a whole: Invariant T cells such as MAIT and iNKT could partly confound zero-insertion analyses, though diverse VJ usage argued against this for most clonotypes. Conclusions relied on cross-sectional statistical analysis, since the same donors could not be followed over many years. Out-of-frame TCR alpha sequences shared between twins showed an excess of low generation-probability sequences compared with coincidental sharing between unrelated individuals. The excess sharing between twins in beta out-of-frame sequences was weaker because fewer shared sequences reduced the signal-to-noise ratio. In monozygotic twins, recombination models systematically underestimated out-of-frame TCR alpha sharing, but the models matched the sharing seen between unrelated individuals. Abundant cord blood beta clonotypes had fewer insertions, young adult naive repertoires showed a similar but weaker trend, and memory repertoires showed no such trend.

Library preparation employed 5' RACE. Sequenced on an Illumina HiSeq 2000. Template switching added a universal primer binding site, and the final cDNA carried a unique molecular identifier that allowed TCR cDNA molecules to be counted accurately. Specific primers in the conserved constant-segment region were used to synthesize first-strand cDNA for TCR alpha and beta chains. To control for contamination, each cDNA library was double barcoded with a SMART-Mk sample barcode plus Illumina barcodes. TruSeq adapter sequences and Illumina sample barcodes were added in two successive PCR steps. The TCR alpha and beta cDNA libraries were sequenced on the Illumina HiSeq platform using custom primers. On the study's bioinformatics: MiGEC processed the raw reads to extract unique molecular identifiers, while MiXCR was used to determine the CDR3 positions. Recombination models were inferred per individual with the repgenHMM and IGoR tools using an EM algorithm. Shared clonotypes were analyzed with the tcR package in R, and sharing was normalized by the product of cloneset sizes. Out-of-frame nonproductive sequences were analyzed to study raw recombination free of thymic and clonal selection effects. TCRdb redid the processing of the public reads, applying fastp at Q25 and MiXCR, and retained in-frame beta chains. A single entry per CDR3 protein holds the most common genes and DNA from its merged rows. The V and J calls come from TCRdb's annotation, not from the publication. The sample data list about 690,000 distinct CDR3 sequences, and roughly 6% of these were observed just once. The ten largest clones add up to 1.5% to 2% of the sample.

The germline V end is reduced by 8 bases and the J end by 4 bases; junction bases left unmatched: 10. From its cysteine to its phenylalanine, the CDR3 spans 15 amino acids. Here the CDR3 DNA is all that survives: 45 bases in frame from base 1. The germline V gene gives CDR1 as MNHNS and CDR2 as SASEGT. Every donor in the study was a healthy Caucasian. The study also sequenced three unrelated non-twin adults: a male aged 18 to 30, a male aged 50 to 60 and a female aged 50 to 60. Miltenyi CD45RO+ enrichment and human naive T-cell isolation kits were used to isolate memory (CD45RO+) and naive T cells from PBMC. This clonotype was found many times. This clone's antigen is unknown. Qualities for individual bases were not recorded, and no much larger clone is one base off.

The sequence links TRBV6-1 to TRBJ1-3; TRBD1 matches 8 bases in the middle. Sequencing was performed on naive T cells sorted from blood. Taken with the paper, the label for cell subset or site translates to: cells isolated with a human naive T-cell isolation kit. This sequence originates from a man between 18 and 35 years old in good health. DNA sequence: TGTGCCAGCTCGTCGCAGGGGGCTGGAGGAAACACCATATATTTT. It is translated as CASSSQGAGGNTIYF.